Shown below are 29 T cell receptor beta chains from a single sample sequenced in a study of OX40 agonist ivuxolimab in advanced cancers. This table comes from immunoSEQ multiplex PCR, and its TCRdb copy is limited to in-frame clones, with some not included. This sample yields 98,000 or so clones, of which less than 95% are seen a single time; more than 0.15% belongs to the top ten. The sequencing used CD4+ or CD8+ T cells sorted from blood, collected in a trial of the OX40 agonist ivuxolimab. The origin of the receptors is an adult with an advanced solid tumor such as melanoma, head and neck, liver or kidney cancer.

This clone occurred a few times. The chain has TRBV11-2 and TRBJ1-1; no firm D call. Trimming cost V 5 bases and J 1 base, with 8 bases left between them. Looked up from germline, CDR1 is SGHAT and CDR2 is FQNNGV. The CDR3 loop spans 13 amino acids. CDR3 sequence reads: CASSTAQNTEAFF. CDR3 nucleotides: TGTGCCAGCAGCACCGCACAGAACACTGAAGCTTTCTTT.

The CDR3 is CASSLGSGGETYEQYF. The CDR3 DNA is TGTGCCAGCAGCTTAGGCAGCGGGGGCGAGACCTACGAGCAGTACTTC. The V gene is TRBV7-6, the J gene TRBJ2-7; 8 bases agree with TRBD2. Germline lookup yields CDR1 SGHVS and CDR2 FNYEAQ. The CDR3 consists of 16 residues. Losses at the gene ends were 1 base for V and 2 bases for J; bases not matched to a gene: 7.

The rearrangement uses TRBV7-3 and TRBJ1-1; D unclear. V lost 2 bases and J 2 bases, leaving 6 bases between the germline ends. This CDR3 comprises 13 residues. Germline values: CDR1 SGHTA, CDR2 FQGTGA. The CDR3 coding sequence is TGTGCCAGCAGCTTAGGGAGTAACACTGAAGCTTTCTTT. This encodes CASSLGSNTEAFF.

The rearrangement links TRBV19 to TRBJ2-2, with 15 bases that match TRBD2. CDR1 and CDR2 from the germline V gene are LNHDA and SQIVND (reference sequence). This CDR3 is 17 amino acids long. V lost 4 bases, J lost 3 bases, and 3 bases stayed unmatched. The CDR3, as DNA: TGTGCCAGTAGTACCGGACTAGCGGGAGGGTACACCGGGGAGCTGTTTTTT. It codes for CASSTGLAGGYTGELFF. Full variable domain (remainder filled in from reference TRBV19 and TRBJ2-2): DGGITQSPKYLFRKEGQNVTLSCEQNLNHDAMYWYRQDPGQGLRLIYYSQIVNDFQKGDIAEGYSVSREKKESFPLTVTSAQKNPTAFYLCASSTGLAGGYTGELFFGEGSRLTVL.

This chain connects TRBV5-1 to TRBJ1-1; D not certain. Germline V gene data show CDR1 as SGHRS and CDR2 as YFSETQ. Trimming removed 0 bases at V and 7 bases at J, with 7 bases between. This CDR3 comprises 12 residues. The CDR3: CASSLEGSEAFF. CDR3 nucleotide sequence: TGCGCCAGCAGCTTGGAGGGCAGTGAAGCTTTCTTT.

This clone was picked up one time. The chain recombines TRBV28 with TRBJ1-2, with D possibly TRBD1 on 6 matching bases. The V gene lost 5 bases and the J gene lost 0 bases, with 7 bases spanning the gap. The CDR3 totals 13 residues. Germline-derived CDR1 and CDR2 are MDHEN and SYDVKM. CDR3 coding DNA: TGTGCCAGCAGTGGGGACACTAACTATGGCTACACCTTC. Protein product: CASSGDTNYGYTF.

V and J are TRBV7-2 and TRBJ1-2; TRBD1 is a possible D gene (5 bases). The V gene's germline CDR1 is SGHTA and CDR2 FQGNSA. The V end was cut by 2 bases, the J end by 3 bases, with 16 bases between. The CDR3 loop spans 16 amino acids. This chain's CDR3 is CASSLKWGVGDYGYTF. As DNA, the CDR3 is TGTGCCAGCAGCTTAAAGTGGGGGGTAGGGGACTATGGCTACACCTTC.

The rearrangement uses TRBV5-8 and TRBJ1-4, with TRBD1 matching 11 bases. CDR3 length equals 15 residues. Looked up from germline, CDR1 is SGHTS and CDR2 is YDEGEE. J was trimmed by 7 bases and V by 4 bases; bases with no gene match: 6. Here the CDR3 DNA reads TGTGCCAGCAGCAACGGACAGGGGGCTGGTGAAAAACTGTTTTTT. Amino acid sequence: CASSNGQGAGEKLFF.

This clone was observed a handful of times. The gene calls are TRBV6-5 and TRBJ1-5; the match to TRBD1 covers 8 bases. CDR3 length: 13 amino acids. V shed 5 bases, J shed 7 bases, and the junction held 4 bases outside the gene matches. Germline CDR1 and CDR2: MNHEY and SVGAGI. The CDR3 DNA reads as TGTGCCAGCAGTCCGGACAGGGCCCAGCCCCAGCATTTT. Its protein product is CASSPDRAQPQHF.

The chain has TRBV19 and TRBJ2-1, with a tentative D call TRBD1 (6 bases). The CDR3 covers 13 residues. Germline V lookup: CDR1 LNHDA, CDR2 SQIVND (reference sequence). Deletions cut 7 bases from V and 9 bases from J, with 16 bases between. The CDR3 protein is CASTDRQAGEQFF. The CDR3 DNA reads TGTGCCAGTACCGATCGACAGGCGGGTGAGCAGTTCTTC.

The V call is TRBV5-1, the J call TRBJ2-7; 9 bases map to TRBD1. This CDR3 comprises 15 residues. V shed 4 bases, J shed 0 bases, and the junction held 5 bases outside the gene matches. CDR1 and CDR2 from the germline V gene are SGHRS and YFSETQ. CDR3: CASSEGQGRSYEQYF. In DNA form, the CDR3 reads TGCGCCAGCAGCGAGGGACAGGGTCGCTCCTACGAGCAGTACTTC.

The rearrangement uses TRBV19 and TRBJ1-2; 10 nucleotides match TRBD1. The CDR3 consists of 18 residues. Trimming removed 2 bases from V and 1 base from J; junction bases left unmatched: 10. Germline CDR1 LNHDA, CDR2 SQIVND (reference sequence). The CDR3 DNA sequence: TGTGCCAGTAGTATACAGGGCCCCGGACAGGGGGTTAACTATGGCTACACCTTC. Its translation is CASSIQGPGQGVNYGYTF.

The chain links TRBV19 to TRBJ1-2; D is uncertain. The germline V gene encodes CDR1 LNHDA and CDR2 SQIVND (reference sequence). This CDR3 is built from 16 residues. The V end was cut by 1 base, the J end by 5 bases, with 17 bases between. The CDR3 region is CASSIASSPARYGYTF. The DNA of the CDR3 is TGTGCCAGTAGTATAGCCTCATCGCCAGCCAGATATGGCTACACCTTC.

The sample holds one count of this clone. The chain employs TRBV10-3 and TRBJ1-6; maybe TRBD1 (5 bases). Deletions cut 4 bases from V and 8 bases from J, with 15 bases between. The CDR3 length is 15 residues. Germline CDR1 ENHRY, CDR2 SYGVKD. Written as DNA, the CDR3 is TGTGCCATCAGTGGGTATCCGCAGGGAGATTCACCCCTCCACTTT. It encodes CAISGYPQGDSPLHF.

This rearrangement joins TRBV21-1 to TRBJ2-3; the table's D call TRBD1 went unverified against the DNA. TRBV21-1 represents a pseudogene. The CDR3 length is 16 residues. CDR3 sequence: CASSLQESSSTDTQYF. CDR3 DNA sequence: TGTGCCAGCAGCTTACAGGAGAGTTCTAGCACAGATACGCAGTATTTT.

The chain combines TRBV4-3 with TRBJ2-7, with 9 bases aligning to TRBD1. The V gene end was trimmed by 2 bases and the J gene end by 5 bases; junction bases not matched to a gene: 7. CDR1 LGHNA and CDR2 YSLEER come from the germline V gene. CDR3 length equals 15 residues. The CDR3 loop is CASSQTGQGGNEQYF. CDR3 DNA sequence: TGCGCCAGCAGCCAAACGGGACAGGGAGGGAACGAGCAGTACTTC.

The chain recombines TRBV19 with TRBJ1-1, with 9 bases fitting TRBD1. CDR1 LNHDA and CDR2 SQIVND come from the germline V gene (reference sequence). Losses at the gene ends were 8 bases for V and 4 bases for J; bases not matched to a gene: 8. The CDR3 contains 14 residues. The CDR3 coding sequence is TGTGCCAGTGGTTGGGACAGGGCGAGCACTGAAGCTTTCTTT. Translation: CASGWDRASTEAFF. The full variable domain, rest sourced from reference TRBV19 and TRBJ1-1, is DGGITQSPKYLFRKEGQNVTLSCEQNLNHDAMYWYRQDPGQGLRLIYYSQIVNDFQKGDIAEGYSVSREKKESFPLTVTSAQKNPTAFYLCASGWDRASTEAFFGQGTRLTVV.

This clone was picked up one time. The rearrangement links TRBV5-1 to TRBJ2-3; the match to TRBD2 covers 7 bases. V gave up 5 bases and J gave up 5 bases; unmatched junction bases: 8. The CDR3 consists of 14 residues. Per germline, CDR1 SGHRS and CDR2 YFSETQ. The CDR3: CASRSLAGGDTQYF. CDR3 bases: TGCGCCAGCAGGTCTTTAGCGGGTGGAGATACGCAGTATTTT.

The chain uses TRBV28 and TRBJ2-3; D unclear. There are 13 residues in the CDR3. Trimming removed 8 bases from V and 2 bases from J, with 11 bases in between. Per the germline V gene, CDR1 is MDHEN and CDR2 is SYDVKM. The CDR3 DNA sequence: TGTGCCAGCGGAACAGCCAACACAGATACGCAGTATTTT. It is translated as CASGTANTDTQYF.

The chain carries TRBV30 and TRBJ2-5, with TRBD2 matching 7 bases. The ends lost 0 bases at V and 1 base at J; junction bases unmatched: 8. There are 16 residues in the CDR3. Looked up from germline, CDR1 is GTSNPN and CDR2 is SVGIG (reference sequence). CDR3 sequence: CAWSVLGGRGQETQYF. The CDR3 DNA sequence: TGTGCCTGGAGTGTACTTGGCGGGAGAGGCCAAGAGACCCAGTACTTC.

Only one count was recorded for this clone. This chain links TRBV7-2 with TRBJ1-1, with 8 positions matching TRBD1. Germline-derived CDR1 and CDR2 are SGHTA and FQGNSA. J was trimmed by 1 base and V by 5 bases; bases with no gene match: 6. The length of the CDR3 is 15 residues. The CDR3 DNA reads as TGTGCCAGCAGCCCCGACAGGGGTCGGAACACTGAAGCTTTCTTT. Residues: CASSPDRGRNTEAFF.

The chain links TRBV5-1 to TRBJ1-1, with 8 bases fitting TRBD1. This CDR3 has 16 amino acids. The V segment lost 4 bases and the J segment 10 bases; nucleotides outside the gene matches: 18. Germline V gives CDR1 SGHRS, CDR2 YFSETQ. CDR3: CASSQGATAMQGGAFF. In DNA, the CDR3 is TGCGCCAGCAGCCAGGGGGCGACAGCGATGCAGGGGGGAGCTTTCTTT.

This clone occurred once. The genes are TRBV6-6 and TRBJ2-7; perhaps D is TRBD1 or TRBD2 (5 bases each). V lost 10 bases to trimming and J lost 0 bases, with 10 bases between them. Germline CDR1 reads MNHNY; CDR2 reads SVGAGI (reference sequence). CDR3 size: 12 residues. The CDR3: CATGGSSYEQYF. CDR3 bases: TGTGCCACTGGGGGAAGCTCCTACGAGCAGTACTTC.

The chain couples TRBV7-9 to TRBJ1-1; 8 bases match TRBD1. This CDR3 spans 13 amino acids. Trimming removed 10 bases from V and 3 bases from J; junction bases left unmatched: 7. Germline V lookup: CDR1 SEHNR, CDR2 FQNEAQ (reference sequence). CDR3 amino acids: CATAIQGDTEAFF. CDR3 coding DNA: TGTGCCACTGCGATACAGGGGGACACTGAAGCTTTCTTT.

J is TRBJ2-1 and V is TRBV7-2; 9 bases fit TRBD2. V shed 5 bases, J shed 4 bases, and the junction held 6 bases outside the gene matches. This CDR3 region has 15 residues. Germline assignment: CDR1 SGHTA and CDR2 FQGNSA. CDR3 in DNA: TGTGCCAGCAGCCGTAGCGGGGGCCTTTACAATGAGCAGTTCTTC. This codes for CASSRSGGLYNEQFF.

The chain employs TRBV18 and TRBJ2-1; 9 positions agree with TRBD1. The germline V gene encodes CDR1 KGHSH and CDR2 LQKENI. With V trimmed by 3 bases and J by 5 bases, 5 bases remained unmatched. The CDR3 spans 15 residues. CDR3 amino acids: CASSPMRQGDNEQFF. CDR3 in DNA: TGTGCCAGCTCACCGATGAGACAGGGGGACAATGAGCAGTTCTTC.

The chain recombines TRBV4-2 with TRBJ2-7, with 9 bases matching TRBD1. In germline, CDR1 is LGHNA, CDR2 YNFKEQ. V was clipped by 1 base and J by 1 base; unmatched bases: 5. The CDR3 is made up of 16 amino acids. DNA for the CDR3: TGTGCCAGCAGCCAAGTTACCGGGACAGGGTCCTACGAGCAGTACTTC. It specifies CASSQVTGTGSYEQYF.

The chain employs TRBV28 and TRBJ2-1, with TRBD2 matching 8 bases. The CDR3 runs to 14 residues. Germline CDR1 reads MDHEN; CDR2 reads SYDVKM. The V segment lost 5 bases and the J segment 8 bases; nucleotides outside the gene matches: 8. The CDR3, as DNA: TGTGCCAGCAGTCCATCGGGGGGGCGGGATGAGCAGTTCTTC. This translates into CASSPSGGRDEQFF. Together with reference TRBV28 and TRBJ2-1, the CDR3 gives the full variable domain: DVKVTQSSRYLVKRTGEKVFLECVQDMDHENMFWYRQDPGLGLRLIYFSYDVKMKEKGDIPEGYSVSREKKERFSLILESASTNQTSMYLCASSPSGGRDEQFFGPGTRLTVL.

The chain is built from TRBV2 and TRBJ2-3, with D hard to call. The germline V gene encodes CDR1 SNHLY and CDR2 FYNNEI. V was shortened by 8 bases and J by 2 bases, with 11 bases between the two germline ends. CDR3 length equals 13 residues. This CDR3 is CASGRFFTDTQYF. The CDR3 region has the DNA TGTGCCAGCGGTCGGTTTTTCACAGATACGCAGTATTTT.